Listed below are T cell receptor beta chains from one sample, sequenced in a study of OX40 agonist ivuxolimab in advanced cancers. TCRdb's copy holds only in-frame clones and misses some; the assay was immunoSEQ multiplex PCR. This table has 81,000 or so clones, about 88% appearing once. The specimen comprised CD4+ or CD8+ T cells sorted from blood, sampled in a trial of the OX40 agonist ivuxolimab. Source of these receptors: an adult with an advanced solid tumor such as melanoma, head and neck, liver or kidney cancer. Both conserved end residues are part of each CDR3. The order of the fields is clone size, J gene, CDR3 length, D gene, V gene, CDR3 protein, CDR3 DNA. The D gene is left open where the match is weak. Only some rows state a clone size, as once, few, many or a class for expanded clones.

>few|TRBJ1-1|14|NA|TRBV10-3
CAISESQQRAEAFF
TGTGCCATCAGTGAGTCGCAACAGCGAGCTGAAGCTTTCTTT
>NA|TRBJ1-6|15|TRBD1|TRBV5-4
CASSSGGTGRVSLHF
TGTGCCAGCAGCTCCGGAGGGACAGGGCGGGTATCCCTCCACTTT
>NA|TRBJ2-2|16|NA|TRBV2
CASSERSTILTGELFF
TGTGCCAGCAGTGAAAGATCGACAATTCTCACCGGGGAGCTGTTTTTT
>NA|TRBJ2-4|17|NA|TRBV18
CASSPHSGPLAKNIQYF
TGTGCCAGCTCACCGCACTCAGGACCACTAGCCAAAAACATTCAGTACTTC
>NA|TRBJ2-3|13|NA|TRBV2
CASNYRARDTQYF
TGTGCCAGCAATTACAGGGCCCGGGATACGCAGTATTTT
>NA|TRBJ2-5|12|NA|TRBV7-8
CASSPGRETQYF
TGTGCCAGCAGCCCCGGGCGAGAGACCCAGTACTTC
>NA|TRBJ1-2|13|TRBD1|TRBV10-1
CASSAGQDYGYTF
TGCGCCAGCAGCGCTGGACAGGACTATGGCTACACCTTC
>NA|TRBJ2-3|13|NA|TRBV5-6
CASSLGGTDTQYF
TGTGCCAGCAGCCTGGGAGGCACAGATACGCAGTATTTT
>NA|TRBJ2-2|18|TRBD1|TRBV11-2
CASSSHLGTGGDTGELFF
TGTGCCAGCAGCTCCCACCTTGGGACAGGGGGCGACACCGGGGAGCTGTTTTTT
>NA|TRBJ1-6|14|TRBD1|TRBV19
CASSIGQAEGALHF
TGTGCCAGTAGTATCGGACAGGCCGAAGGGGCCCTCCACTTT
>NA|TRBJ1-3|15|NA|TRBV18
CASSPSPSSGNTIYF
TGTGCCAGCTCACCTTCGCCGAGCTCTGGAAACACCATATATTTT
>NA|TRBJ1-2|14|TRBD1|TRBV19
CASSFLTGANGYTF
TGTGCCAGTAGTTTCTTGACAGGGGCTAACGGCTACACCTTC
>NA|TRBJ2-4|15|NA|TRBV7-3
CASSPGLVGGAIQYF
TGTGCCAGCAGCCCCGGACTAGTGGGGGGCGCCATTCAGTACTTC
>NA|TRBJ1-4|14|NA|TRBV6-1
CASSERSPKGKLFF
TGTGCCAGCAGTGAAAGGTCCCCTAAAGGGAAACTGTTTTTT
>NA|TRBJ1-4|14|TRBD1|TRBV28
CASSTDRGREKLFF
TGTGCCAGCAGCACGGACAGGGGTCGTGAAAAACTGTTTTTT
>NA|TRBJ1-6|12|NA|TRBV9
CASSVGHSPLHF
TGTGCCAGCAGCGTAGGACATTCACCCCTCCACTTT
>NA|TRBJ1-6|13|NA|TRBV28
CASRLDGGSPLHF
TGTGCCAGCAGGTTAGATGGGGGTTCACCCCTCCACTTT
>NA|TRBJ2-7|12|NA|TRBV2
CASRENGREQYF
TGTGCCAGCAGGGAAAACGGGCGCGAGCAGTACTTC
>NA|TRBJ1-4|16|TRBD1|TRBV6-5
CASSYDRGVDTAKLFF
TGTGCCAGCAGTTACGACAGGGGGGTGGATACGGCAAAACTGTTTTTT
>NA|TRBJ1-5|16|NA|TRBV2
CASSEARASGNQPQHF
TGTGCCAGCAGTGAAGCGCGGGCCTCAGGGAATCAGCCCCAGCATTTT
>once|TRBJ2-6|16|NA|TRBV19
CASTRDGPSGANVLTF
TGTGCCAGTACCCGGGACGGACCCTCTGGGGCCAACGTCCTGACTTTC
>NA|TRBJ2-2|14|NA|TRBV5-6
CATSRVGDTGELFF
TGTGCCACCAGCCGGGTCGGGGACACCGGGGAGCTGTTTTTT
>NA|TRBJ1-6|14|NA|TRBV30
CAWSVGGGNSPLHF
TGTGCCTGGAGTGTAGGCGGGGGTAATTCACCCCTCCACTTT
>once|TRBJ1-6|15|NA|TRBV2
CASSQEGTLPSPLHF
TGTGCCAGCAGCCAGGAGGGGACTCTTCCTTCACCCCTCCACTTT
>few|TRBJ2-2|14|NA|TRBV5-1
CASSLRLGGGELFF
TGCGCCAGCAGCCTAAGACTAGGGGGCGGGGAGCTGTTTTTT
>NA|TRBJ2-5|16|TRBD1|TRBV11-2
CASSPRTGGEQETQYF
TGTGCCAGCAGCCCTCGGACAGGGGGGGAACAAGAGACCCAGTACTTC
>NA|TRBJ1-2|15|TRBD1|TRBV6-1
CASSEGQGANYGYTF
TGTGCCAGCAGTGAAGGGCAGGGGGCTAACTATGGCTACACCTTC
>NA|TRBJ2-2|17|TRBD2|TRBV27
CASSRTSGGPNTGELFF
TGTGCCAGCAGCCGGACTAGTGGGGGTCCGAACACCGGGGAGCTGTTTTTT
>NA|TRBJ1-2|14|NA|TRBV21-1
CASSKGKGGKGYTF
TGTGCCAGCAGCAAAGGCAAGGGAGGGAAGGGCTACACCTTC
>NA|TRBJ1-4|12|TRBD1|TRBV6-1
CASSAGGEKLFF
TGTGCCAGCAGTGCAGGGGGGGAAAAACTGTTTTTT
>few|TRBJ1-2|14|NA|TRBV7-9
CASSLGQEIYGYTF
TGTGCCAGCAGCTTAGGACAGGAGATCTATGGCTACACCTTC
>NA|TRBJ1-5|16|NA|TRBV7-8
CASSPRGGWENQPQHF
TGTGCCAGCAGCCCACGGGGAGGGTGGGAAAATCAGCCCCAGCATTTT
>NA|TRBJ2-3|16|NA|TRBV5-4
CASSLSPSGPTDTQYF
TGTGCCAGCAGCTTATCCCCGTCGGGCCCCACAGATACGCAGTATTTT
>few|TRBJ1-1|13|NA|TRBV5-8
CASSYRFGTEAFF
TGTGCCAGCAGCTATCGGTTTGGTACTGAAGCTTTCTTT
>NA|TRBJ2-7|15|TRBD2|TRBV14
CASSQVREGPYEQYF
TGTGCCAGCAGCCAAGTGCGGGAGGGGCCCTACGAGCAGTACTTC
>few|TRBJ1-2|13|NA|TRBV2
CASNRVSGYGYTF
TGTGCCAGCAACAGGGTTTCCGGCTATGGCTACACCTTC
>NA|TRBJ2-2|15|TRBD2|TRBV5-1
CASGTRGGSTGELFF
TGCGCCAGCGGGACACGGGGGGGCTCCACCGGGGAGCTGTTTTTT
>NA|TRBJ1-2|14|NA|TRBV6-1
CASSEVQSDYGYTF
TGTGCCAGCAGTGAAGTTCAATCTGACTATGGCTACACCTTC
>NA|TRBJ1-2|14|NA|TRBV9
CASSVEGFNYGYTF
TGTGCCAGCAGCGTAGAGGGGTTTAACTATGGCTACACCTTC
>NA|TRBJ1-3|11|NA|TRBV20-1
CSASGAHTIYF
TGCAGTGCTAGTGGGGCACACACCATATATTTT
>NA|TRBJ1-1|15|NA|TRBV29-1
CSVEDPRGRFGEAFF
TGCAGCGTTGAAGATCCCCGGGGACGGTTTGGTGAAGCTTTCTTT
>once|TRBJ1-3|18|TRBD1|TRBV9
CASSFRDREPAGRNTIYF
TGTGCCAGCAGCTTCCGGGACAGGGAACCCGCGGGGCGAAACACCATATATTTT
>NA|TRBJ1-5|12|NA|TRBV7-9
CASSRDNQPQHF
TGTGCCAGCAGCAGAGACAATCAGCCCCAGCATTTT
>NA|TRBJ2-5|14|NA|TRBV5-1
CASSLGITQETQYF
TGCGCCAGCAGCTTGGGGATAACCCAAGAGACCCAGTACTTC
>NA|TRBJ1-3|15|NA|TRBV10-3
CATTALALSGNTIYF
TGTGCCACCACGGCGCTAGCCCTCTCTGGAAACACCATATATTTT
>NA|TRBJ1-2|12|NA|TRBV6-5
CASSRPRGGYTF
TGTGCCAGCAGTCGGCCCAGGGGCGGCTACACCTTC
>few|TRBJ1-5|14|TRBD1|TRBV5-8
CASSLSQGGQPQHF
TGTGCCAGCAGCTTGAGTCAGGGGGGTCAGCCCCAGCATTTT
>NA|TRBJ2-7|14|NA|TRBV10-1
CASSETETVEEQYF
TGCGCCAGCAGTGAGACAGAGACCGTTGAAGAGCAGTACTTC
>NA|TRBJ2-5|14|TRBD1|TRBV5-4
CASSPGTAQETQYF
TGTGCCAGCAGCCCCGGGACAGCCCAAGAGACCCAGTACTTC
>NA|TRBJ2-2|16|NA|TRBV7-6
CASSLFQGGSTGELFF
TGTGCCAGCAGCTTATTCCAGGGGGGTTCCACCGGGGAGCTGTTTTTT